The clone carrying this TCR beta chain was picked up one time. Its antigen is undetermined. Following extraction, RNA underwent reverse transcription to cDNA, which served as the sequencing template. The method was immunoSEQ multiplex PCR; TCRdb's version includes in-frame clones alone and lacks a portion of them. The sample has 98,000 or so clones, approximately 59% seen once. This sample is part of a study of CD8+ T cells in alopecia areata. Whole-study results and caveats: Among patients, TCR sharing was less clear than in mice, a difference possibly due in part to HLA diversity in the patient population. Relative to normal scalp, lesional scalp, especially alopecia totalis/universalis, showed higher clonality. Sequencing of scalp samples also includes resident alphabeta T cells from normal skin.

It was from PBMCs that CD4+ and CD8+ T cells were sorted. CDR3 length: 15 amino acids. The V and J ends lost 4 bases and 5 bases, in that order; junction bases with no gene match: 8. Germline V gene sequence: CDR1 LGHNA, CDR2 YNFKEQ. The clonotype comes from a human donor in good health. Specimen: CD8+ T cells sorted from blood. The V and J genes are TRBV4-2 and TRBJ2-5; TRBD1 matches at 9 bases. CDR3 amino acids: CASSLGQGLGETQYF. CDR3 coding DNA: TGTGCCAGCAGCCTGGGACAGGGTTTGGGGGAGACCCAGTACTTC.